This T cell receptor (beta chain) was captured by sequencing in a study of T cell responses to AZD1222 COVID-19 vaccine. Whole-study results and caveats: Regions 160-218 and 743-854 dominated among vaccine-associated CD4 TCRs spanning spike. Unmutated variant regions are reportedly targeted by nearly half of spike-specific TCRs. Researchers took repertoire samples only after the peak T cell response had come. Possibly, clonal diversity was underestimated; donors were largely white British and included more females.

The assay was immunoSEQ multiplex PCR, and TCRdb's table has in-frame clones only and misses some. The sample consists of about 220,000 clones, approximately 94% of them appearing once. Trimming left V 0 bases short and J 4 bases short, with 15 bases between. The CDR3 is 15 residues long. The germline CDR1 and CDR2 sequences are GTSNPN and SVGIG (reference sequence). A note on this clone: The antigen is not known.

The receptor was isolated from an adult in good health. The sample in question was peripheral blood, obtained on day 0 of MenACWY control vaccination. The chain combines TRBV30 with TRBJ1-2; D uncertain. The CDR3 DNA reads as TGTGCCTGGAGTGTTGGGCGAGATGTTTCCTATGGCTACACCTTC. It codes for CAWSVGRDVSYGYTF.